This T cell receptor (beta chain) was captured by sequencing in a study of T cell responses to AZD1222 COVID-19 vaccine. V shed 7 bases, J shed 2 bases, and the junction held 11 bases outside the gene matches. This CDR3 spans 16 amino acids. Per the germline V gene, CDR1 is SGHAT and CDR2 is FQDESV (reference sequence). Comment on this clone: Antigen: not known.

Regarding the study as a whole: White British donors predominated, females outnumbered males, and clonal diversity was possibly underestimated.

Sequencing used immunoSEQ multiplex PCR; TCRdb keeps in-frame clones, though not all of them. The repertoire holds 90,000 to 120,000 clones, with about 89% as singletons. The J gene is TRBJ2-3, the V gene TRBV11-1, with 8 bases that match TRBD2. The sequence was collected from an adult in good health. The specimen comprised peripheral blood, sampled on day 0 of AZD1222 vaccination. CDR3 loop: CASNKGTSGYTDTQYF. The CDR3 coding sequence is TGTGCCAGCAACAAGGGTACTAGCGGATACACAGATACGCAGTATTTT. The full variable domain, in which reference TRBV11-1 and TRBJ2-3 provide the parts outside the CDR3, is EAEVAQSPRYKITEKSQAVAFWCDPISGHATLYWYRQILGQGPELLVQFQDESVVDDSQLPKDRFSAERLKGVDSTLKIQPAELGDSAMYLCASNKGTSGYTDTQYFGPGTRLTVL.